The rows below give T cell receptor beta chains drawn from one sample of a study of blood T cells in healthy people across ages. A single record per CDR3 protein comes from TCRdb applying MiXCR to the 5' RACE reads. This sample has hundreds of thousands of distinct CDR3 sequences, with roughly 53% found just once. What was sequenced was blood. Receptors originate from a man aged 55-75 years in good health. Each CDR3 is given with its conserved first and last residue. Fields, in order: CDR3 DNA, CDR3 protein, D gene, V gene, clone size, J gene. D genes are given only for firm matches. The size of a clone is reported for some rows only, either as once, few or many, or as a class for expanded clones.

TGCAGCTTCACGGGGACTAGCACAGATACGCAGTATTTT CSFTGTSTDTQYF NA TRBV29-1 NA TRBJ2-3
TGTGCCAGCAGCCAGGGACTAGCAGATACGCAGTATTTT CASSQGLADTQYF TRBD2 TRBV7-2 many TRBJ2-3
TGTGCCAGCAGTTACGACAGAGAGGTCTACAATGAGCAGTTCTTC CASSYDREVYNEQFF NA TRBV6-5 few TRBJ2-1
TGTGCCAGCTCACCACTGACAGGGGACTACAATGAGCAGTTCTTC CASSPLTGDYNEQFF TRBD1 TRBV18 NA TRBJ2-1
TGCGCCAGCGGGAACCAAGAGACCCAGTACTTC CASGNQETQYF NA TRBV5-1 NA TRBJ2-5
TGTGCCAGCAGTTTGTACCCAGTTGGGGTCGGGGAGCTGTTTTTT CASSLYPVGVGELFF NA TRBV28 NA TRBJ2-2
TGTGCCAGCAGTTCCACTACAGGGGTAGACCAGCCCCAGCATTTT CASSSTTGVDQPQHF TRBD1 TRBV6-5 NA TRBJ1-5
TGTGCCAGCAGTTTTGGGGGCGCGGACACTGAAGCTTTCTTT CASSFGGADTEAFF NA TRBV12-3/TRBV12-4 NA TRBJ1-1
TGTGCCAGCGGGGACGGAGTGGGCCCCTCGACAGATACGCAGTATTTT CASGDGVGPSTDTQYF NA TRBV3-1 once TRBJ2-3
TGCAGTGCTAAGGGTAGCGGGGTGTCTACCGGGGAGCTGTTTTTT CSAKGSGVSTGELFF TRBD2 TRBV20-1 few TRBJ2-2
TGTGCCATCAGTCCAGGGACTAGCGGGGGAAGAGAGACCCAGTACTTC CAISPGTSGGRETQYF TRBD2 TRBV10-3 few TRBJ2-5
TGTGCCAGCAGCCTCATGGCCGAGCAGTACTTC CASSLMAEQYF NA TRBV11-2 NA TRBJ2-7
TGTGCCAGCAGCGCCGGGTCCCAAGAGACCCAGTACTTC CASSAGSQETQYF NA TRBV7-6 few TRBJ2-5
TGCAGCGTTTTGGGACAGGGTGGGGGGGTTACGCAGTATTTT CSVLGQGGGVTQYF TRBD1 TRBV29-1 NA TRBJ2-3
TGTGCCAGCAGCCGCAATGAGGCCCTCGGCGAGCAGTACTTC CASSRNEALGEQYF NA TRBV7-2 few TRBJ2-7
TGTGCCAGCAGGATTGGGGGGCGCGCCTACGAGCAGTACTTC CASRIGGRAYEQYF NA TRBV2 NA TRBJ2-7
TGCAGTGCGAGGGCAGGGGTGTCGGGTGGCTACACCTTC CSARAGVSGGYTF NA TRBV20-1 NA TRBJ1-2
TGTGCCAGCAGTTACCAAGCGGGGGGGCCCACAGATACGCAGTATTTT CASSYQAGGPTDTQYF TRBD2 TRBV6-2/TRBV6-3 NA TRBJ2-3
TGCAGCGCCGCCGGGGACTCCTACGAGCAGTACTTC CSAAGDSYEQYF NA TRBV29-1 NA TRBJ2-7
TGTGCCAGCAGTTACGGGGGGAGCAATGGCTACACCTTC CASSYGGSNGYTF NA TRBV6-5 NA TRBJ1-2
TGCAGCGTTGCCAGGGACAGGAAAAAAGAGGAGACCCAGTACTTC CSVARDRKKEETQYF TRBD1 TRBV29-1 few TRBJ2-5
TGTGCCAGCAGCGCCGGACCCGAGTATAGCAGAAATGAGCAGTACTTC CASSAGPEYSRNEQYF NA TRBV7-2 NA TRBJ2-5
TGTGCCAGCAGTGCCACCGCCTCCTACAATGAGCAGTTCTTC CASSATASYNEQFF NA TRBV6-5 few TRBJ2-1
TGTGCCAGCAGTTTTTCTTTGCGGGGGGTATACCAAGAGACCCAGTACTTC CASSFSLRGVYQETQYF TRBD2 TRBV12-3/TRBV12-4 NA TRBJ2-5
TGTGCCAGCACGACGGGTCTTTCGTGGACCGCCAAGCAGTTCTTC CASTTGLSWTAKQFF NA TRBV7-8 NA TRBJ2-1
TGCAGCGTTGAAATTGCGATCACAGATACGCAGTATTTT CSVEIAITDTQYF NA TRBV29-1 once TRBJ2-3
TGCAGCGTACCCCGGGACAGGGTTTTGCGCGAGCAGTACTTC CSVPRDRVLREQYF TRBD1 TRBV29-1 NA TRBJ2-7
TGCAGTGCTAGACCCGCGGGGGGCGGATACAATGAGCAGTTCTTC CSARPAGGGYNEQFF TRBD2 TRBV20-1 NA TRBJ2-1
TGTGCCAGCAGCCAAATACCTAGCGCACAAGAGACCCAGTACTTC CASSQIPSAQETQYF NA TRBV3-1 NA TRBJ2-5
TGTGCCAGCAGTTACGGGCAACAGGAGCACTCTGGAAACACCATATATTTT CASSYGQQEHSGNTIYF NA TRBV6-6 NA TRBJ1-3
TGTGCCAGCAGCTTCGGCGGCGGGGGGCTAACAGATACGCAGTATTTT CASSFGGGGLTDTQYF TRBD2 TRBV7-2 NA TRBJ2-3
TGTGCCAGCAGCGCGGGAGGCAGGTTGGGCACAGATACGCAGTATTTT CASSAGGRLGTDTQYF TRBD2 TRBV7-9 NA TRBJ2-3
TGCGCCAGCAGCGCCCGTACCGATGAGCAGTACTTC CASSARTDEQYF NA TRBV5-1 NA TRBJ2-5
TGTGCCAGCAGCTTCGTTACACGGTTTAACTATGGCTACACCTTC CASSFVTRFNYGYTF NA TRBV7-9 NA TRBJ1-2
TGCAGTGCTAGAGATCGGGAAGGGTCTGGAGGGACCCAGTACTTC CSARDREGSGGTQYF NA TRBV20-1 NA TRBJ2-5
TGCAGCGTTGAATTGGCAGCTTCTAACTATGGCTACACCTTC CSVELAASNYGYTF NA TRBV29-1 few TRBJ1-2